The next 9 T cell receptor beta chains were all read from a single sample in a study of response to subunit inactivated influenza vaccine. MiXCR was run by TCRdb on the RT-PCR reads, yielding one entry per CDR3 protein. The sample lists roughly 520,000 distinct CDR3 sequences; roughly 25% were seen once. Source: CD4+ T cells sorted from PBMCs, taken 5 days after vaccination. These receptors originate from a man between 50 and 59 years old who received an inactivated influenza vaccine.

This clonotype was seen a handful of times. CDR3 DNA sequence: TGCAGTGCTAGCCGGGCCGCAAAAGAGACCCAGTACTTC. This sequence encodes CSASRAAKETQYF. The gene calls are TRBV20-1 and TRBJ2-5; no definite D call. The length of the CDR3 is 13 residues. The germline gives CDR1 DFQATT, CDR2 SNEGSKA (reference sequence). The V and J ends lost 3 bases and 3 bases respectively, with 11 bases between them.

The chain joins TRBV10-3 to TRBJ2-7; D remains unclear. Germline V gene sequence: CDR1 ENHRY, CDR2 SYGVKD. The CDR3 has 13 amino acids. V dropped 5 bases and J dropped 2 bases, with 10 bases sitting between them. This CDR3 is CAISLTLTYEQYF. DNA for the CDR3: TGTGCCATCAGTCTGACACTAACCTACGAGCAGTACTTC.

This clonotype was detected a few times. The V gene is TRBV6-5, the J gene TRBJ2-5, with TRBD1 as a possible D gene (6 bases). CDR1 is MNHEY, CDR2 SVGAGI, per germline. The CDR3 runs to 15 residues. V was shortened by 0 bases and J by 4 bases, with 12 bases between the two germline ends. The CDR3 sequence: CASSYSQGGRETQYF. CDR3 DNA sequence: TGTGCCAGCAGTTACTCACAGGGTGGGAGAGAGACCCAGTACTTC.

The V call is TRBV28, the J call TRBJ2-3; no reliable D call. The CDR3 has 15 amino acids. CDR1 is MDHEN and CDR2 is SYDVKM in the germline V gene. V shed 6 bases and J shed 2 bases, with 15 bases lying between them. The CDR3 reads CASRPPGSPTDTQYF. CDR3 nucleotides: TGTGCCAGCAGGCCCCCGGGCTCCCCCACAGATACGCAGTATTTT.

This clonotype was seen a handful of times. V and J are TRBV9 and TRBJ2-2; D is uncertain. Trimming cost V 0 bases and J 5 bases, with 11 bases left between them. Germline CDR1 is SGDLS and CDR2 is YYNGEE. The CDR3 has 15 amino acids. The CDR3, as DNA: TGTGCCAGCAGCGTAGAAGTCGGGCGGACCGGGGAGCTGTTTTTT. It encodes CASSVEVGRTGELFF.

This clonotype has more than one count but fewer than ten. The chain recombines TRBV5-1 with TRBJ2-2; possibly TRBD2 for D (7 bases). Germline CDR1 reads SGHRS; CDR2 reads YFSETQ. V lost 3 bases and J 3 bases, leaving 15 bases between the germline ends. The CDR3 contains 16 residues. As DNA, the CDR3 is TGCGCCAGCAGCTCCTGGGGGGGCGCCGACACCGGGGAGCTGTTTTTT. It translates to CASSSWGGADTGELFF.

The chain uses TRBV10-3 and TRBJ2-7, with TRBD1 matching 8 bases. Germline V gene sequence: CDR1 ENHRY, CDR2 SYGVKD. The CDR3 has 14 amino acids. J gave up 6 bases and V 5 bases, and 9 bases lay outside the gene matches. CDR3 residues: CAISFDRGSGEQYF. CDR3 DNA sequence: TGTGCCATCAGTTTCGACAGGGGAAGCGGCGAGCAGTACTTC.

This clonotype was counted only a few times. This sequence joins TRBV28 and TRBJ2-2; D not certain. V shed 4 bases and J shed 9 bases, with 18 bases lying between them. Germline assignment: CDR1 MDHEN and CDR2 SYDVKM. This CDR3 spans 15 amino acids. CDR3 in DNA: TGTGCCAGCAGTTCTCAGACAAGGCAAGGCAGGGAGCTGTTTTTT. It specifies CASSSQTRQGRELFF.

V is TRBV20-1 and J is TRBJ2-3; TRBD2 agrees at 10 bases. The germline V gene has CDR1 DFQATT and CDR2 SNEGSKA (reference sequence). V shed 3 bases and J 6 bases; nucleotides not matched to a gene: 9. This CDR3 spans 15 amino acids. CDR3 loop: CSASRGLAVVDTQYF. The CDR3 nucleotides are TGCAGTGCTAGCCGCGGACTAGCGGTTGTTGATACGCAGTATTTT.